This TCR beta chain came from a study of cytomegalovirus exposure and HLA in healthy donors. Looking at the study overall: In terms of ancestry, the Caucasian-associated cluster contained about four fifths of the approximately 380 genotyped donors. Study findings and constraints: Researchers counted over 150 TCR beta chains as cytomegalovirus-associated. High specificity and sensitivity for cytomegalovirus status were reported for the classifier.

The germline CDR1 and CDR2 sequences are SGHRS and YFSETQ. The V and J ends lost 4 bases and 4 bases respectively, with 8 bases between them. The CDR3 consists of 12 residues. Unrecorded immune exposure was likely among donors, who were nominally healthy when sampled. The PCR used 60 Vbeta and 13 Jbeta primers. The method was immunoSEQ multiplex PCR; TCRdb's version includes in-frame clones alone and lacks a portion of them. This table holds some 46,000 clones. About this clone: Its antigen is not identified.

Sequenced input: PBMCs. The chain recombines TRBV5-1 with TRBJ1-1; D not resolved. The clonotype was recovered from a young woman in good health and CMV-seronegative. The CDR3 DNA follows: TGCGCCAGCAGCCCGCCAGGCACTGAAGCTTTCTTT. Protein sequence: CASSPPGTEAFF.